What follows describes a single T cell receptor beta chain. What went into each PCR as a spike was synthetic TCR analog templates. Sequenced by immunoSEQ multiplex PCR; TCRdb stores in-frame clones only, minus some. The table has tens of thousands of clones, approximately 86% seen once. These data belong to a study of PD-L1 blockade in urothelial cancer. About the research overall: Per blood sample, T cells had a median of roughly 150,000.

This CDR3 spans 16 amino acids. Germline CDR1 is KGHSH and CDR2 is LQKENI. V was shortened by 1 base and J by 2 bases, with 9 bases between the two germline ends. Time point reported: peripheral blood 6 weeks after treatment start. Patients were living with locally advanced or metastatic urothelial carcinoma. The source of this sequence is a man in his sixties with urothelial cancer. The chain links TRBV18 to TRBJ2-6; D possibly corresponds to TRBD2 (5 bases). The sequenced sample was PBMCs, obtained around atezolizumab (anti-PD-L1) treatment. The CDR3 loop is CASSPLRAAGANVLTF. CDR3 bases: TGTGCCAGCTCACCACTGAGGGCTGCTGGGGCCAACGTCCTGACTTTC. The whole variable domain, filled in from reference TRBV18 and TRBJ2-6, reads NAGVMQNPRHLVRRRGQEARLRCSPMKGHSHVYWYRQLPEEGLKFMVYLQKENIIDESGMPKERFSAEFPKEGPSILRIQQVVRGDSAAYFCASSPLRAAGANVLTFGAGSRLTVL.